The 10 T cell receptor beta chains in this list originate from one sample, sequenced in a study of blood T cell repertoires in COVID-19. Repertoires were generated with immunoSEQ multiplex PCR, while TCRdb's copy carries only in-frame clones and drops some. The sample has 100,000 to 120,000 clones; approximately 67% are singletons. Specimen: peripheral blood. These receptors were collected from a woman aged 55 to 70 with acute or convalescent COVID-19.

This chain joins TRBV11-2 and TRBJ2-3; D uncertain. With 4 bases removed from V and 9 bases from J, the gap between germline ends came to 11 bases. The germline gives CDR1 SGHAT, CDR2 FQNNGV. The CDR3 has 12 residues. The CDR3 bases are TGTGCCAGCAGCTCCACTCTCCTCACGCAGTATTTT. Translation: CASSSTLLTQYF.

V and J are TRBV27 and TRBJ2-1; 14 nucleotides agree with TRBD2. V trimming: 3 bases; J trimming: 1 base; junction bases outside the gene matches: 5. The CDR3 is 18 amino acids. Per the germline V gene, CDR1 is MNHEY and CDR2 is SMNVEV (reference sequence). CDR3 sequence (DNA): TGTGCCAGCAGTTTCCTTCGGACTAGCGGGGGGTCCTACAATGAGCAGTTCTTC. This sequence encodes CASSFLRTSGGSYNEQFF.

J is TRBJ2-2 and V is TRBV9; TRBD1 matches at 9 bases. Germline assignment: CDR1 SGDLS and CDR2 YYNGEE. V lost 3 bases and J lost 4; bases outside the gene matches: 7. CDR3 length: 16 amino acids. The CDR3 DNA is TGTGCCAGCAGCGCGGACAGGACAGGGGTCACCGGGGAGCTGTTTTTT. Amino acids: CASSADRTGVTGELFF.

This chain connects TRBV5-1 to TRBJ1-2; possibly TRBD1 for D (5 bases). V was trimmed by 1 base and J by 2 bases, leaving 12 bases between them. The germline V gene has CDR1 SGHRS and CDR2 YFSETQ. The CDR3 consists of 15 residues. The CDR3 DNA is TGCGCCAGCAGCTTGACAGGAGATATAAACTATGGCTACACCTTC. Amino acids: CASSLTGDINYGYTF.

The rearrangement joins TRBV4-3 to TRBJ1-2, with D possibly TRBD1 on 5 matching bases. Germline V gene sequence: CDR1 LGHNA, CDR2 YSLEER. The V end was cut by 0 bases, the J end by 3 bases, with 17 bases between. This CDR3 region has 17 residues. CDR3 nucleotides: TGCGCCAGCAGCCAAGATTTTAGGTTAACGGGGGACTATGGCTACACCTTC. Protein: CASSQDFRLTGDYGYTF.

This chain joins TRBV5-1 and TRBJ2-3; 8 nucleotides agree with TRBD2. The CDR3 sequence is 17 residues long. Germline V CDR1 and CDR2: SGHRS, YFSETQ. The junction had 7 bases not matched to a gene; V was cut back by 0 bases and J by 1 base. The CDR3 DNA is TGCGCCAGCAGCTTGGGCTGGGGAGCGGGGGGCACAGATACGCAGTATTTT. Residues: CASSLGWGAGGTDTQYF.

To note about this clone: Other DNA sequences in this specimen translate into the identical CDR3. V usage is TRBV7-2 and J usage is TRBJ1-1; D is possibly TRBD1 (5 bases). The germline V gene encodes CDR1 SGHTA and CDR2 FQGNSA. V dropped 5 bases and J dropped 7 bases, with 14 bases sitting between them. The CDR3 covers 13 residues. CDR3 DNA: TGTGCCAGCAGCCAACAATTCAGGGTTGAAGCTTTCTTT. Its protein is CASSQQFRVEAFF.

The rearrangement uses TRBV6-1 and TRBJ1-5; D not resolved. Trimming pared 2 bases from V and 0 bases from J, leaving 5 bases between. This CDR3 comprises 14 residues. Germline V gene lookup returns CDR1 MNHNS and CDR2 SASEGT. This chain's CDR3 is CASSEYPSNQPQHF. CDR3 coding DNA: TGTGCCAGCAGTGAATATCCTAGCAATCAGCCCCAGCATTTT.

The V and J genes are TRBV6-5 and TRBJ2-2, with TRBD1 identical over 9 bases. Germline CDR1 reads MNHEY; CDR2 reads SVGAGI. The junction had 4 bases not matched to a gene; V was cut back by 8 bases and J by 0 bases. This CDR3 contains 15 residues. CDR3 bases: TGTGCCAGCGGTAGGACAGGGGCGAACACCGGGGAGCTGTTTTTT. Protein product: CASGRTGANTGELFF.

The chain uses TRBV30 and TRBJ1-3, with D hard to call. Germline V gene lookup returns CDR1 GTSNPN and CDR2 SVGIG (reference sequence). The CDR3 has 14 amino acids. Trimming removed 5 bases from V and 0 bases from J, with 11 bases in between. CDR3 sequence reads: CAWVRRDSGNTIYF. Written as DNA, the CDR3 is TGTGCCTGGGTCCGTCGGGACTCTGGAAACACCATATATTTT.